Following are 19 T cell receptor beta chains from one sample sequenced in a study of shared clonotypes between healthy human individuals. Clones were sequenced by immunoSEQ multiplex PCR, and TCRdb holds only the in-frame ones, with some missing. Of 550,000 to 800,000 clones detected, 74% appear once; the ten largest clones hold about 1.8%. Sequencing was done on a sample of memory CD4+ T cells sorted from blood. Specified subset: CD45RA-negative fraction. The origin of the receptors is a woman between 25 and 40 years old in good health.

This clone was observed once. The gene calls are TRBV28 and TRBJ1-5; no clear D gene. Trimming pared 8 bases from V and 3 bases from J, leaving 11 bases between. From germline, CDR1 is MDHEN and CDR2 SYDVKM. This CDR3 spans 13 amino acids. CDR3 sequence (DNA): TGTGCCAGCCTCAAGGGTAACAATCAGCCCCAGCATTTT. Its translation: CASLKGNNQPQHF.

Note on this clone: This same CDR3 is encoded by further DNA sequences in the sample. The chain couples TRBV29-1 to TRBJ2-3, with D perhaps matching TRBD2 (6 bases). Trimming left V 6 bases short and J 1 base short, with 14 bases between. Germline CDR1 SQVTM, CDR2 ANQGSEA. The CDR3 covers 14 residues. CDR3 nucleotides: TGCAGCGTACTCCGGGGAGGAGGCACAGATACGCAGTATTTT. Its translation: CSVLRGGGTDTQYF.

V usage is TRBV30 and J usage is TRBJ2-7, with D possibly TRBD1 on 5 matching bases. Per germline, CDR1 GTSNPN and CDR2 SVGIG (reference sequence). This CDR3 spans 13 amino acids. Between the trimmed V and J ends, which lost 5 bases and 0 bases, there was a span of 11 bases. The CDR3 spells CAWDSNLSYEQYF. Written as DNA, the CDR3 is TGTGCCTGGGACAGCAACCTCTCCTACGAGCAGTACTTC.

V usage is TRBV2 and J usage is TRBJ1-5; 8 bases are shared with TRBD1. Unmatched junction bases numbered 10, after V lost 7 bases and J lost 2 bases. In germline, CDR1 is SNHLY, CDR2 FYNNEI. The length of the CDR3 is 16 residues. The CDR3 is CASKEQGGFGNQPQHF. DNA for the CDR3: TGTGCCAGCAAAGAACAGGGGGGCTTTGGCAATCAGCCCCAGCATTTT. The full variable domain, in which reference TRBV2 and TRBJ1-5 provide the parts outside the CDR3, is EPEVTQTPSHQVTQMGQEVILRCVPISNHLYFYWYRQILGQKVEFLVSFYNNEISEKSEIFDDQFSVERPDGSNFTLKIRSTKLEDSAMYFCASKEQGGFGNQPQHFGDGTRLSIL.

This CDR3 is CASSLDLGLAGYNEQFF. The CDR3 DNA follows: TGTGCCAGCAGTTTAGACCTGGGACTAGCGGGGTACAATGAGCAGTTCTTC. The chain recombines TRBV28 with TRBJ2-1, with TRBD2 identical over 13 bases. The CDR3 runs to 17 residues. V shed 2 bases, J shed 4 bases, and the junction held 5 bases outside the gene matches. From germline, CDR1 is MDHEN and CDR2 SYDVKM.

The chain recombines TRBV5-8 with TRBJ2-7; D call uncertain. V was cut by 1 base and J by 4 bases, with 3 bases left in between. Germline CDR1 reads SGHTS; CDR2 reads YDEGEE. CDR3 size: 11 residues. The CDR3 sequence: CASSLTYEQYF. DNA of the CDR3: TGTGCCAGCAGCTTGACGTACGAGCAGTACTTC.

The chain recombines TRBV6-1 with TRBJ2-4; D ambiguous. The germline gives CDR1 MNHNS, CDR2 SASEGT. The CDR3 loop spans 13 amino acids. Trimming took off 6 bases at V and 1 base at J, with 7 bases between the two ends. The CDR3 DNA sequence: TGTGCCAGCAGGCCAATGGCCAAAAACATTCAGTACTTC. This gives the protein CASRPMAKNIQYF.

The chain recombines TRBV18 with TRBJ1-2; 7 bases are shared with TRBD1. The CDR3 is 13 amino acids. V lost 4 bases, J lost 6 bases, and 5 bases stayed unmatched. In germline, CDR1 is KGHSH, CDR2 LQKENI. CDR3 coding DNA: TGTGCCAGCTCACGGGACAGTTCAAATGGCTACACCTTC. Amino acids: CASSRDSSNGYTF.

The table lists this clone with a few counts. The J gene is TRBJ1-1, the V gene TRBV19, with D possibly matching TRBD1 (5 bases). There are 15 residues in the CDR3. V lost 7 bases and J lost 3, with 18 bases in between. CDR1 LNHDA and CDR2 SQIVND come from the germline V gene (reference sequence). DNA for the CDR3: TGTGCCAGTACCAAGGTCCGGGACTCCTACACTGAAGCTTTCTTT. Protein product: CASTKVRDSYTEAFF.

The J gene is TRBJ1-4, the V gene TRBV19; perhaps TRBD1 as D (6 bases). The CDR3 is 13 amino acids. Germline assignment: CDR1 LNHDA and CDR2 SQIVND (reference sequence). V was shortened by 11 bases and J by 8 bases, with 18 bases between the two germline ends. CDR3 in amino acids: CASRGQVVEKLFF. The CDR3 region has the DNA TGTGCCTCCCGGGGACAAGTAGTCGAAAAACTGTTTTTT.

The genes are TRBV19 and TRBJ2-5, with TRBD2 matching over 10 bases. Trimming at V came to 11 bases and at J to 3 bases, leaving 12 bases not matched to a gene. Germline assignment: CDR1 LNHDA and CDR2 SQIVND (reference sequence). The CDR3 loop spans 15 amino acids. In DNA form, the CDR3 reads TGTGCCGGAGTGGGACTAGCGTTAAAAAAAGAGACCCAGTACTTC. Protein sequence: CAGVGLALKKETQYF.

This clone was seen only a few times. The CDR3 DNA is TGTGCCAGCAGCCATCCAGGGGGGGAAAACTATGGCTACACCTTC. Translated, it gives CASSHPGGENYGYTF. The chain employs TRBV7-9 and TRBJ1-2; 7 nucleotides line up with TRBD1. CDR1 SEHNR and CDR2 FQNEAQ come from the germline V gene (reference sequence). This CDR3 region has 15 residues. V was clipped by 5 bases and J by 2 bases; unmatched bases: 8.

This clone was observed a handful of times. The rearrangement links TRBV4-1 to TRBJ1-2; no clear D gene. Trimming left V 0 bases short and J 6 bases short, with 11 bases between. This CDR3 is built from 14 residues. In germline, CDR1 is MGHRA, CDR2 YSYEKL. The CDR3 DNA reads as TGCGCCAGCAGCCAAGACCCCCGCCCCGATGGCTACACCTTC. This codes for CASSQDPRPDGYTF.

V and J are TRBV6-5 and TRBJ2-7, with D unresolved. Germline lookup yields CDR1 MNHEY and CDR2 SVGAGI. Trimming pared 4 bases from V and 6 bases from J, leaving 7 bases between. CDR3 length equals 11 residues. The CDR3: CASSSIREQYF. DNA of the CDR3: TGTGCCAGCAGTTCTATCCGCGAGCAGTACTTC.

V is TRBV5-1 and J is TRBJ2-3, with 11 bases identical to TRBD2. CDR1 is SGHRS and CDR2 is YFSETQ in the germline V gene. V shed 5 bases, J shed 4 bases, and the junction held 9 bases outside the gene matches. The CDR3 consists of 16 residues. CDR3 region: CASRFSGRVGADTQYF. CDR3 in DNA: TGCGCCAGCAGGTTTAGCGGGAGGGTCGGAGCAGATACGCAGTATTTT. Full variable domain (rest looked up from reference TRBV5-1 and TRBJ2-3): KAGVTQTPRYLIKTRGQQVTLSCSPISGHRSVSWYQQTPGQGLQFLFEYFSETQRNKGNFPGRFSGRQFSNSRSEMNVSTLELGDSALYLCASRFSGRVGADTQYFGPGTRLTVL.

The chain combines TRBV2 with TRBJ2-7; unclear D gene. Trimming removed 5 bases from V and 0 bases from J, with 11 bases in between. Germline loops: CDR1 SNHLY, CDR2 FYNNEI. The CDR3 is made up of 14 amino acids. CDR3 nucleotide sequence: TGTGCCAGCAGTATGGATAGAAGCTCCTACGAGCAGTACTTC. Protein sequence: CASSMDRSSYEQYF.

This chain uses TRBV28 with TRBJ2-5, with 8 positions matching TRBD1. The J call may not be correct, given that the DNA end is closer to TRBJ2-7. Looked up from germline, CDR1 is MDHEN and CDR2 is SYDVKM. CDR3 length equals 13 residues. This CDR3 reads CASRRQGNNEQYF. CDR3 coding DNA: TGTGCCAGCAGGAGACAGGGGAATAACGAGCAGTACTTC.

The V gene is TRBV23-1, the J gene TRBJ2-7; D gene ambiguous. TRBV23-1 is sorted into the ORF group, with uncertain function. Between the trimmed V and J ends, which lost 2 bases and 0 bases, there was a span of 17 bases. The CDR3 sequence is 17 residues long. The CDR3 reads CASSQPRPGRVSYEQYF. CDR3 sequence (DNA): TGCGCCAGCAGTCAACCAAGGCCAGGCCGAGTCTCCTACGAGCAGTACTTC.

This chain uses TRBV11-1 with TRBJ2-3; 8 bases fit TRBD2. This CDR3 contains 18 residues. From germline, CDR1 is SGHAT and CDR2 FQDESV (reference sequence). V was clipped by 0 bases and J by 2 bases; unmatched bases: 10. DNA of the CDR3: TGTGCCAGCAGCTTAGCCCGGTCTAGCGGGCCCTACACAGATACGCAGTATTTT. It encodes CASSLARSSGPYTDTQYF.